The 25 T cell receptor beta chains listed next were all sequenced from one sample in a study of T cells in Graves' hyperthyroidism and ophthalmopathy. Using RNA transcripts as the source, TCR beta CDR3 regions were amplified. TCR CDR3 regions were first amplified by RT-PCR with HTBI primers. TCRdb redid the calling of the multiplex PCR reads with MiXCR, one entry per CDR3 protein. The data show roughly 400,000 distinct CDR3 sequences, with about 14% seen just once and around 28% held by the top ten. The specimen sequenced was blood. The receptors were gathered from a man in his forties or fifties with Graves' ophthalmopathy.

This clonotype was picked up many times. The J gene is TRBJ2-1, the V gene TRBV29-1, with TRBD2 identical over 8 bases. Losses at the gene ends were 2 bases for V and 1 base for J; bases not matched to a gene: 7. The CDR3 has 16 amino acids. Germline V gives CDR1 SQVTM, CDR2 ANQGSEA. DNA of the CDR3: TGCAGCGTTGAATTTCTCAGCGGGAGTTCCTACAATGAGCAGTTCTTC. Translated, it gives CSVEFLSGSSYNEQFF.

The rearrangement joins TRBV11-2 to TRBJ1-1; the D gene is possibly TRBD1 (6 bases). The CDR3 runs 17 residues. V was pared by 5 bases and J by 1 base, with 20 bases between. Germline CDR1 and CDR2: SGHAT and FQNNGV. This chain's CDR3 is CASSPLWGQKTNTEAFF. CDR3 in DNA: TGTGCCAGCAGCCCGCTGTGGGGGCAAAAAACGAACACTGAAGCTTTCTTT.

This clonotype has ten or more counts. The chain employs TRBV2 and TRBJ1-1, with D possibly being TRBD1 (6 bases). Germline V CDR1 and CDR2: SNHLY, FYNNEI. CDR3 length: 15 residues. The V gene lost 6 bases and the J gene lost 0 bases, with 14 bases spanning the gap. This CDR3 reads CASSQRDTVNTEAFF. The CDR3 nucleotides read TGTGCCAGCAGCCAGAGGGACACGGTGAACACTGAAGCTTTCTTT.

This clonotype was counted only a few times. This chain connects TRBV4-1 to TRBJ2-1; D unclear. Germline values: CDR1 MGHRA, CDR2 YSYEKL. The V gene lost 2 bases and the J gene lost 0 bases, with 17 bases spanning the gap. The CDR3 totals 18 residues. Written as DNA, the CDR3 is TGCGCCAGCAGCCAAACCCACGGGCGGATGAGCTCCTACAATGAGCAGTTCTTC. Translating it yields CASSQTHGRMSSYNEQFF.

This CDR3 is CASSPWGSAAYGYTF. CDR3 coding DNA: TGTGCCAGCAGTCCATGGGGTTCAGCAGCCTATGGCTACACCTTC. The J gene is TRBJ1-2, the V gene TRBV27; no firm D call. CDR3 length: 15 amino acids. Germline values: CDR1 MNHEY, CDR2 SMNVEV (reference sequence). Trimming took off 5 bases at V and 4 bases at J, with 17 bases between the two ends.

This clonotype has a count of ten or more. The V gene is TRBV5-5, the J gene TRBJ2-2; 9 bases are a match to TRBD1. In germline, CDR1 is SGHKS, CDR2 YYEKEE (reference sequence). The CDR3 is 15 residues long. The junction had 4 bases not matched to a gene; V was cut back by 4 bases and J by 3 bases. The CDR3, as DNA: TGTGCCAGCAGCCCGGGACAGGGCCACACCGGGGAGCTGTTTTTT. The encoded protein is CASSPGQGHTGELFF.

J is TRBJ2-2 and V is TRBV6-1, with unresolved D. Germline values: CDR1 MNHNS, CDR2 SASEGT. The length of the CDR3 is 14 residues. The germline V and J ends were trimmed by 6 bases and 6 bases, with 14 bases remaining between them. The CDR3 DNA follows: TGTGCCAGCAGGCCGGGCCCACTGGCCGGGGAGCTGTTTTTT. Translated: CASRPGPLAGELFF.

J is TRBJ2-1 and V is TRBV9, with TRBD2 identical over 11 bases. The CDR3 length is 15 residues. V lost 0 bases and J lost 8; bases outside the gene matches: 4. Germline assignment: CDR1 SGDLS and CDR2 YYNGEE. CDR3 DNA sequence: TGTGCCAGCAGCGTAGGGCTTAGCGGGAGGGATGAGCAGTTCTTC. It specifies CASSVGLSGRDEQFF.

This clonotype was counted at least ten times. The CDR3 sequence is CASSSYRGWTQYF. In nucleotides, the CDR3 is TGTGCCAGCAGCTCATACAGGGGTTGGACCCAGTACTTC. J is TRBJ2-5 and V is TRBV5-8; 7 bases match TRBD1. Germline loops: CDR1 SGHTS, CDR2 YDEGEE. J gave up 7 bases and V 3 bases, and 6 bases lay outside the gene matches. There are 13 residues in the CDR3.

This clonotype was picked up many times. The genes are TRBV7-9 and TRBJ2-5; D is unresolved. Trimming removed 3 bases from V and 3 bases from J, with 11 bases in between. Germline CDR1 SEHNR, CDR2 FQNEAQ (reference sequence). The CDR3 sequence is 14 residues long. The CDR3 DNA reads TGTGCCAGCAGCTTTGCCTTCCGCAAAGAGACCCAGTACTTC. This codes for CASSFAFRKETQYF.

This clonotype has at least ten counts. The V call is TRBV7-2, the J call TRBJ2-1; TRBD2 agrees at 11 bases. The CDR3 is made up of 14 amino acids. V was clipped by 3 bases and J by 8 bases; unmatched bases: 3. CDR1 and CDR2 (germline): SGHTA, FQGNSA. The CDR3 DNA sequence: TGTGCCAGCAGCTTTAGCGGGAGGGTAGATGAGCAGTTCTTC. It translates to CASSFSGRVDEQFF.

In its sample, this clonotype was seen many times. The chain is built from TRBV5-1 and TRBJ2-3, with D unclear. CDR1 and CDR2 from the germline V gene are SGHRS and YFSETQ. The CDR3 is 12 residues long. V was shortened by 5 bases and J by 0 bases, with 4 bases between the two germline ends. The chain's CDR3 is CASRISTDTQYF. As DNA, the CDR3 is TGCGCCAGCAGGATTAGCACAGATACGCAGTATTTT.

There are many counts of this clonotype. The rearrangement joins TRBV20-1 to TRBJ2-1, with TRBD2 identical over 9 bases. Germline V gives CDR1 DFQATT, CDR2 SNEGSKA (reference sequence). The CDR3 spans 16 residues. V dropped 0 bases and J dropped 10; count of bases not matched to a gene: 13. In DNA form, the CDR3 reads TGCAGTGCTAGAGATCCGGGAAGCGGGAGGAACTGGGAGCAGTTCTTC. Translation gives CSARDPGSGRNWEQFF.

This clonotype was detected only a few times. A junction end diverges from the germline sequence, so it may reflect a read error. The chain links TRBV5-6 to TRBJ2-1, with 7 bases that match TRBD2. This CDR3 is 16 amino acids long. Per germline, CDR1 SGHDT and CDR2 YYEEEE. The CDR3: CASSWGVGGSGNEQSF. The CDR3 DNA sequence: TGTGCCAGCAGCTGGGGAGTGGGCGGGAGTGGCAATGAGCAGTCCTTC.

This clonotype has ten or more counts. V and J are TRBV29-1 and TRBJ2-3; 9 bases map to TRBD2. CDR1 is SQVTM, CDR2 ANQGSEA, per germline. Germline trimming cut 7 bases from V and 0 bases from J; bases unmatched to any gene: 5. This CDR3 has 14 residues. CDR3 loop: CSAASGISTDTQYF. Written as DNA, the CDR3 is TGCAGCGCTGCTAGCGGGATAAGCACAGATACGCAGTATTTT.

Notes on this clonotype: A much larger clone sits a single nucleotide away, making a read error possible. The conserved phenylalanine or tryptophan normally closing the CDR3 is absent here, so this likely arose from a read error. This rearrangement joins TRBV2 to TRBJ1-2, with TRBD1 as a possible D gene (5 bases). Germline V gives CDR1 SNHLY, CDR2 FYNNEI. This CDR3 has 14 amino acids. The V and J ends lost 2 bases and 7 bases respectively, with 14 bases between them. The CDR3 DNA reads TGTGCCAGCAGTGAACAGGGATTTCACTCTGGCTACACCCTC. Translating gives CASSEQGFHSGYTL.

The chain has TRBV28 and TRBJ2-7; 11 bases are a match to TRBD2. Germline CDR1 is MDHEN and CDR2 is SYDVKM. This CDR3 comprises 17 residues. The V segment lost 5 bases and the J segment 2 bases; nucleotides outside the gene matches: 11. Here the CDR3 DNA reads TGTGCCAGCAGTCAATTACTAGCGGGAGTAGGGGCCTACGAGCAGTACTTC. Translating it yields CASSQLLAGVGAYEQYF.

The gene calls are TRBV20-1 and TRBJ2-6; D assignment may be TRBD1 or TRBD2 (5 bases each). The germline CDR1 and CDR2 sequences are DFQATT and SNEGSKA (reference sequence). V was shortened by 3 bases and J by 0 bases, with 18 bases between the two germline ends. The CDR3 contains 18 residues. This CDR3 reads CSASHTWDPRSGANVLTF. For the CDR3, the DNA is TGCAGTGCTAGCCATACCTGGGACCCGCGCTCTGGGGCCAACGTCCTGACTTTC.

The rearrangement links TRBV20-1 to TRBJ2-7; TRBD2 matches 10 bases. Per the germline V gene, CDR1 is DFQATT and CDR2 is SNEGSKA (reference sequence). Unmatched junction bases numbered 2, after V lost 1 base and J lost 2 bases. The CDR3 consists of 14 residues. As DNA, the CDR3 is TGCAGTGCTAGAGTTAGCGGGAGGACCTACGAGCAGTACTTC. Its translation is CSARVSGRTYEQYF.

There are many counts of this clonotype. V and J are TRBV2 and TRBJ2-5, with a tentative D call TRBD1 (6 bases). In germline, CDR1 is SNHLY, CDR2 FYNNEI. V was clipped by 5 bases and J by 2 bases, with 12 bases between them. The CDR3 totals 14 residues. In nucleotides, the CDR3 is TGTGCCAGCAGTCAGGGGACAAATCAAGAGACCCAGTACTTC. It encodes CASSQGTNQETQYF.

There are many counts of this clonotype. The chain recombines TRBV12-3 or TRBV12-4 with TRBJ2-7; 9 positions match TRBD2. The V gene end was trimmed by 6 bases and the J gene end by 5 bases; junction bases not matched to a gene: 8. The CDR3 totals 14 residues. The CDR3 sequence is CASRRGSGSNEQYF. CDR3 coding DNA: TGTGCCAGCAGAAGGGGTAGCGGGAGCAACGAGCAGTACTTC.

The chain employs TRBV28 and TRBJ1-6; D is unresolved. The germline gives CDR1 MDHEN, CDR2 SYDVKM. This CDR3 has 18 amino acids. The V end was cut by 9 bases, the J end by 0 bases, with 21 bases between. CDR3 protein: CASLPHRRPSSYNSPLHF. The CDR3 nucleotides read TGTGCCAGTCTCCCGCACCGGAGACCGAGCTCCTATAATTCACCCCTCCACTTT.

The table lists this clonotype with a few counts. The V and J genes are TRBV4-2 and TRBJ2-3; tentatively, D is TRBD2 (6 bases). The CDR3 is 17 amino acids. Trimming left V 5 bases short and J 3 bases short, with 21 bases between. Germline loops: CDR1 LGHNA, CDR2 YNFKEQ. The CDR3, as DNA: TGTGCCAGCAGCGGGCGCGGTTCGCTAGCGCTAACAGATACGCAGTATTTT. It specifies CASSGRGSLALTDTQYF.

Regarding this clonotype: A much larger clone differs by one base, so this may be a read error. V usage is TRBV10-3 and J usage is TRBJ2-1, with 10 bases matching TRBD2. The CDR3 has 16 amino acids. The J segment lost 11 bases and the V segment lost 7 bases, leaving 17 bases of the junction unmatched. Germline V gene lookup returns CDR1 ENHRY and CDR2 SYGVKD. The chain's CDR3 is CAINDPQREGQGKQFF. The CDR3 DNA follows: TGTGCCATCAATGACCCTCAGCGGGAGGGCCAGGGTAAGCAGTTCTTC.

This clonotype was seen many times. The chain couples TRBV12-3 or TRBV12-4 to TRBJ1-5, with D perhaps matching TRBD1 (6 bases). The CDR3 is made up of 17 amino acids. The V end lost 1 base, the J end lost 0 bases, and 13 bases lay between the germline ends. This chain's CDR3 is CASSLGSGAGSNQPQHF. In nucleotides, the CDR3 is TGTGCCAGCAGTTTAGGGTCGGGGGCGGGTAGCAATCAGCCCCAGCATTTT.